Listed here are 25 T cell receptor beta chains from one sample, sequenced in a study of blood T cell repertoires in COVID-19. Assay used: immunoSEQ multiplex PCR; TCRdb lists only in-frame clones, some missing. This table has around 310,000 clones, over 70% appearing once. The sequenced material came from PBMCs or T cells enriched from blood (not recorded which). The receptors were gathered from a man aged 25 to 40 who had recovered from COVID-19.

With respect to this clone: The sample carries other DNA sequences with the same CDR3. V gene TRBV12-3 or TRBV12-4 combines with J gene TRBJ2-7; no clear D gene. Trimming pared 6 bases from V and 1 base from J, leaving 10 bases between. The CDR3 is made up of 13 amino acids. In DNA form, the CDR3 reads TGTGCCAGCAGAACCGGGTCTTCCTACGAGCAGTACTTC. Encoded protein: CASRTGSSYEQYF.

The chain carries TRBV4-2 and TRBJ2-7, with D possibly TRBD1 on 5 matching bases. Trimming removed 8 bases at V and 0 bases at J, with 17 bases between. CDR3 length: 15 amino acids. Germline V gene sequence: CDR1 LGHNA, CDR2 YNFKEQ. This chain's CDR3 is CASARTLDNSYEQYF. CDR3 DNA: TGTGCCAGCGCCCGAACCCTGGACAACTCCTACGAGCAGTACTTC.

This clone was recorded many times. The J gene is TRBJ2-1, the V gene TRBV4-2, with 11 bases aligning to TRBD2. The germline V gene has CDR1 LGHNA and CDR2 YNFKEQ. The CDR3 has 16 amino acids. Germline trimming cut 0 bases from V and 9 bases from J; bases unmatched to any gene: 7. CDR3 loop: CASSQEGSGGAGEQFF. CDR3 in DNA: TGTGCCAGCAGCCAAGAAGGTAGCGGGGGGGCCGGTGAGCAGTTCTTC.

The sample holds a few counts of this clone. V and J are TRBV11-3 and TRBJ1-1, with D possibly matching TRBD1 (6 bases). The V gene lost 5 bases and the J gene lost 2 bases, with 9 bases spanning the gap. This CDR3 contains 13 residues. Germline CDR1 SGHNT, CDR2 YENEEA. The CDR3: CASSTTGNTEAFF. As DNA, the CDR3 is TGTGCCAGCAGCACGACAGGTAACACTGAAGCTTTCTTT.

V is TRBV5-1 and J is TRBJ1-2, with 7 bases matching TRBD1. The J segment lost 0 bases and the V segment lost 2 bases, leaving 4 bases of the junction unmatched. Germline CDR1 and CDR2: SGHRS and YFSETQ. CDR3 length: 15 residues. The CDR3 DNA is TGCGCCAGCAGCTTAGGGGGCACTACTAACTATGGCTACACCTTC. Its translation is CASSLGGTTNYGYTF.

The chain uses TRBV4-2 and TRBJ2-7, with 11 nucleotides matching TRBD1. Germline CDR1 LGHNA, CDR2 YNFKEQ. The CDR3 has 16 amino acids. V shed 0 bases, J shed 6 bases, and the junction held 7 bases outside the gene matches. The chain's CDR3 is CASSQEPRDRGTEQYF. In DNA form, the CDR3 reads TGTGCCAGCAGCCAAGAACCACGGGACAGGGGGACCGAGCAGTACTTC.

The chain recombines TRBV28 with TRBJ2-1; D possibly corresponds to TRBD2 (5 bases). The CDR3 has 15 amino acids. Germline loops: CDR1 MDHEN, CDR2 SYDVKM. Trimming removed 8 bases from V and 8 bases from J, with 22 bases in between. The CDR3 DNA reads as TGTGCCAGCGGCCGGCGAGTAGCGCTGGGTCATGAGCAGTTCTTC. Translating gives CASGRRVALGHEQFF.

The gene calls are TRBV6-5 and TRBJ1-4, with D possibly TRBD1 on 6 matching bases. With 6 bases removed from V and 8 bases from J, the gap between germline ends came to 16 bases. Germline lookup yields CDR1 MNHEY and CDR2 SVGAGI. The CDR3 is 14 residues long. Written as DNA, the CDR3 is TGTGCCAGCAGCGACGGGGGGCTTGGCGAAAAACTGTTTTTT. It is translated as CASSDGGLGEKLFF.

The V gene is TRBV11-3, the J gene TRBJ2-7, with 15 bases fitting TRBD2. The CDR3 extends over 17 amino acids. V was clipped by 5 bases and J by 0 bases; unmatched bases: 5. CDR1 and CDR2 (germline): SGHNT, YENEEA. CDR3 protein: CASSRGLAGGASYEQYF. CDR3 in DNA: TGTGCCAGCAGCAGGGGACTAGCGGGGGGTGCCTCCTACGAGCAGTACTTC.

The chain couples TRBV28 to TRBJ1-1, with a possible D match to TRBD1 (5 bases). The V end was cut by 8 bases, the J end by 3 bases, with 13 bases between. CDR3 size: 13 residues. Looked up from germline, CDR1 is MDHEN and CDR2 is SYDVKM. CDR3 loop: CASRSGGYTEAFF. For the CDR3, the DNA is TGTGCCAGCCGCTCCGGGGGATACACTGAAGCTTTCTTT.

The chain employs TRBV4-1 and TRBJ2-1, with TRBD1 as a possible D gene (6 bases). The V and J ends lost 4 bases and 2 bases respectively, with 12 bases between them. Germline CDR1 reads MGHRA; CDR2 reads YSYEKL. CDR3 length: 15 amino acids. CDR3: CASSLAGVTYNEQFF. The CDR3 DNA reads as TGCGCCAGCAGCCTCGCAGGGGTTACCTACAATGAGCAGTTCTTC.

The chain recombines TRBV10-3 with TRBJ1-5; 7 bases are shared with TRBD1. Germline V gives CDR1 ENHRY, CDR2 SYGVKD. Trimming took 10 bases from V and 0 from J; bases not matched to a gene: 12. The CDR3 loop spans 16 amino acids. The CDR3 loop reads CATRTGGHNSNQPQHF. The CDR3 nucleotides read TGTGCCACCCGGACAGGCGGGCATAATAGCAATCAGCCCCAGCATTTT.

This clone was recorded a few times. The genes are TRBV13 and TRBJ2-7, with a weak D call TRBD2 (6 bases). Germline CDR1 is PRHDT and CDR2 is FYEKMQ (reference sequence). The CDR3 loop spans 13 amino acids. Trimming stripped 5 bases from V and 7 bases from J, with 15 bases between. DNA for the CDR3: TGTGCCAGCAGCCCGGGTCTTCGGGGGGAGCAGTACTTC. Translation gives CASSPGLRGEQYF.

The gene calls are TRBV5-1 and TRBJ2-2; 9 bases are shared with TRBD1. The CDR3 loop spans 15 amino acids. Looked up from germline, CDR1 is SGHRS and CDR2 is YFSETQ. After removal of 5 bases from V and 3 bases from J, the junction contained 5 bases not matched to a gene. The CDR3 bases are TGCGCCAGCAGTTTCCGGACAGGGGACACCGGGGAGCTGTTTTTT. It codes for CASSFRTGDTGELFF.

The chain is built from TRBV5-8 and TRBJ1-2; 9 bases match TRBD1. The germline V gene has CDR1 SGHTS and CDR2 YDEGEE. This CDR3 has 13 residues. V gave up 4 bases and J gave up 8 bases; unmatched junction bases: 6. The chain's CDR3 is CASSGWTGEGYTF. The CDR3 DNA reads TGTGCCAGCAGCGGATGGACAGGGGAAGGCTACACCTTC.

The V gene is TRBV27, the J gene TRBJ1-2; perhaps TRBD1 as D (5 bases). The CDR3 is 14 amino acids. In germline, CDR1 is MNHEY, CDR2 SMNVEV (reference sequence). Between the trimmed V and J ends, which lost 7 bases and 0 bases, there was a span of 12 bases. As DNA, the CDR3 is TGTGCCAGCAAGCGGGACCTAGCTAACTATGGCTACACCTTC. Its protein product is CASKRDLANYGYTF.

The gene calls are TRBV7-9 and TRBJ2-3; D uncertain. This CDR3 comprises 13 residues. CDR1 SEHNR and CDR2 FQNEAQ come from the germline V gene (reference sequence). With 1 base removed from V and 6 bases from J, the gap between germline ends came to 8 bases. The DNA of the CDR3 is TGTGCCAGCAGCTTAGACTATGGGGATACGCAGTATTTT. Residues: CASSLDYGDTQYF.

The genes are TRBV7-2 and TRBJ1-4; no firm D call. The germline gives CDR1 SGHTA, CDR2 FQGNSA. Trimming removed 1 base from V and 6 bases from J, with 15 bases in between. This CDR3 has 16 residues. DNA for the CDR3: TGTGCCAGCAGCTTAGGAGGCTCGCCAGCCGATGAAAAACTGTTTTTT. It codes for CASSLGGSPADEKLFF.

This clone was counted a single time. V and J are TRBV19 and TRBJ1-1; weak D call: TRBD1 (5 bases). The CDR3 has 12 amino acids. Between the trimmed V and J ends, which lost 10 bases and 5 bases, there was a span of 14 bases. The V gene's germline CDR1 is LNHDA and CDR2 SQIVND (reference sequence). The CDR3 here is CATISRGTEAFF. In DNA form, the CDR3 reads TGTGCCACTATTTCTAGGGGTACTGAAGCTTTCTTT.

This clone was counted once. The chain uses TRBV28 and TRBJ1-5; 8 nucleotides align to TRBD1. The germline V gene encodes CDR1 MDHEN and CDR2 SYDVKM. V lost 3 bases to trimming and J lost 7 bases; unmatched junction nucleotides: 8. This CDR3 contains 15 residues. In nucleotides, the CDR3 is TGTGCCAGCAGTTTTAATACAGGGGGTAGCCAGCCCCAGCATTTT. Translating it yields CASSFNTGGSQPQHF.

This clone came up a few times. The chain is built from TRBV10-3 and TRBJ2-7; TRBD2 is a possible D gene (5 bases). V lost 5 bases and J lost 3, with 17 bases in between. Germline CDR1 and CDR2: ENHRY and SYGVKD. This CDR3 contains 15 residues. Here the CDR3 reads CAISPRGSRGYEQYF. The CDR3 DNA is TGTGCCATCAGTCCTAGAGGTTCCCGGGGCTACGAGCAGTACTTC.

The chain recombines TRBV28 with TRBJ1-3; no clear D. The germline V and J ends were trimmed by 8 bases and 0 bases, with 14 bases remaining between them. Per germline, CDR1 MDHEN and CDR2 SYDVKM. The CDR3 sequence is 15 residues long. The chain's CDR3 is CASLSMWYSGNTIYF. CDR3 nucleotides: TGTGCCAGCCTGTCTATGTGGTACTCTGGAAACACCATATATTTT.

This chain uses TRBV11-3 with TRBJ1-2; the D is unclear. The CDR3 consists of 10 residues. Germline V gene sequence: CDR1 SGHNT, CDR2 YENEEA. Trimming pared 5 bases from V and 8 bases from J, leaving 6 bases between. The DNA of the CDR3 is TGTGCCAGCAGCCACAAGGGCTACACCTTC. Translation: CASSHKGYTF.

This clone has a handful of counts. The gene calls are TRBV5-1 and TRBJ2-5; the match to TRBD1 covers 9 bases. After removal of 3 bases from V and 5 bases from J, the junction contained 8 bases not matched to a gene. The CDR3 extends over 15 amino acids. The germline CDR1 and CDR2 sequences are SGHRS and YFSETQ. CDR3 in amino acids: CASSSTGGAWETQYF. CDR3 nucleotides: TGCGCCAGCAGCTCTACAGGGGGCGCTTGGGAGACCCAGTACTTC. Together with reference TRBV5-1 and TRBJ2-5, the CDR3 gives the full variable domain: KAGVTQTPRYLIKTRGQQVTLSCSPISGHRSVSWYQQTPGQGLQFLFEYFSETQRNKGNFPGRFSGRQFSNSRSEMNVSTLELGDSALYLCASSSTGGAWETQYFGPGTRLLVL.

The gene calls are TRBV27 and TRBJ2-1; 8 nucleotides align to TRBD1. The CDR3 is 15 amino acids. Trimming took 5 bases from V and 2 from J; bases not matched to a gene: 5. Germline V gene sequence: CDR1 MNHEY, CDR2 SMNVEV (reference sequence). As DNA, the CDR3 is TGTGCCAGCAGTCCCGGACAGGGAACCTACAATGAGCAGTTCTTC. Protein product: CASSPGQGTYNEQFF.